This T cell receptor (beta chain) was captured by sequencing in a study of post-analysis software for immune sequencing data. Points from the study as a whole: Patients had higher frequencies than controls of a few TRBV segments, including TRBV5-6, TRBV5-1 and TRBV20-1.

Trimming cost V 4 bases and J 6 bases, with 15 bases left between them. Germline lookup yields CDR1 SGHAT and CDR2 FQNNGV. The CDR3 extends over 14 amino acids. Each TCR beta cDNA library carried unique molecular identifiers. MiXCR, run by TCRdb on the PCR reads, gives a single entry per CDR3 protein. The sample holds hundreds of thousands of distinct CDR3 sequences; 55% to 70% are singletons and the top ten take around 10%. Worth noting for this clonotype: Its specificity is not known.

Sample: blood. This TCR was recovered from a girl aged 2 to 9 with multiple sclerosis. This chain uses TRBV11-2 with TRBJ1-1; D uncertain. The CDR3 here is CASSSPRGGAEAFF. CDR3 nucleotide sequence: TGTGCCAGCAGCTCCCCCCGGGGTGGAGCTGAAGCTTTCTTT.